This TCR beta chain was obtained from a study of blood T cell repertoires in COVID-19 (dated by TCRdb to 2019 to 2021). With respect to the entire study: Samples from collaborators originated in the United States, Italy and Spain and spanned both the acute and convalescent phases of COVID-19. The material from the prospective study consisted of cDNA or gDNA derived from T cells, B-cell-depleted T cells, or PBMCs. Subjects who had been exposed to COVID-19, were actively infected with it, or had recovered from it provided the deeply sampled blood TCRbeta repertoires that made up the dataset. The repertoires were released in a freely available public database meant as a resource for research on the immune response to SARS-CoV-2. The samples were drawn from the first 160 participants of the ongoing ImmuneRACE study and from over 950 subjects provided by 6 global collaborators. A de-identified subject ID, COVID-19 status, age in years and sex were almost always included in the sample metadata. Where HLA class I and class II types were available, the types were taken from metadata supplied by the sample provider, not from assay-based typing.

This clone showed up many times. Its antigen is unknown. No base-level quality is on record; no much larger clone is a single base apart. Participants in the prospective study were enrolled through a virtual design, were aged about 18 to 100 years, and lived in 24 United States geographic areas. In the prospective study, participants were assigned to cohorts based on the clinical history participants reported in a screening survey and a study questionnaire. In the prospective study, mobile phlebotomists collected whole blood, serum and a nasopharyngeal or oropharyngeal swab from each participant. Additional blood draws and questionnaires over an approximately 2-month period could optionally be provided by prospective study participants. Prospective study blood samples were shipped either frozen or at room temperature before DNA extraction. The research as a whole found: How much clinical and demographic metadata was included differed by source and by participant, and the metadata was provided uncurated.

For this chain, trimming is 1 base at the V end and 6 bases at the J end, and the number of junction bases without a gene match is 1. Taken from cysteine to phenylalanine, the CDR3 has 14 residues. The entry retains the CDR3 DNA only, 42 bases that are in frame from base 1. Taken from the germline V gene, the CDR1 and CDR2 loops are MDHEN and SYDVKM. TCRbeta CDR3 regions were amplified from genomic DNA by means of the immunoSEQ Assay, a bias-controlled multiplex PCR. The paper's data handling went like this. The number of nucleated cells in each sample was estimated from the amplification of reference gene primers within the assay. To quantify the absolute abundance of each unique TCRbeta CDR3 rearrangement, sequence reads were collapsed and filtered. For each sample, productive Simpson clonality was calculated by taking the square root of Simpson's diversity index across productive rearrangements. In TCRdb, the immuneACCESS table is reduced to in-frame sequences with V and J assigned. These tables do not hold every clone; where another copy was compared, an unresolved V gene accounts for under half, and the others remain unexplained. Clonal size and the V and J genes are those of that table, whereas D and trimming came from the DNA. In this sample the table shows about 310,000 clones, roughly 90% of which occur a single time. The top ten constitute 3.5% to 4.5% of the sample.

The rearrangement joined TRBV28 to TRBJ1-1, and 11 junctional nucleotides match TRBD1. Sequenced material: PBMCs or T cells enriched from blood (not recorded which). This TCR derives from a woman between 18 and 30 years old with acute COVID-19. The sequenced DNA is TGTGCCAGCAGTTTATCGGGACAGGGGGCTGAAGCTTTCTTT. It codes for CASSLSGQGAEAFF.